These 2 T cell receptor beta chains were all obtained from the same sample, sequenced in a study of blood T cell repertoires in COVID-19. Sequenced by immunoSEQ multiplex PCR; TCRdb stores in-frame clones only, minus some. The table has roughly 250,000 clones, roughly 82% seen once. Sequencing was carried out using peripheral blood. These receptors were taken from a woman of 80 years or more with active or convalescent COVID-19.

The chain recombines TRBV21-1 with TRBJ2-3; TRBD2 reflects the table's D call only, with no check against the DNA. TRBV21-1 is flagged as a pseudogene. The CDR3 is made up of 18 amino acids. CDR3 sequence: CASSNGQETKASTDTQYF. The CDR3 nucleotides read TGTGCCAGCAGCAATGGGCAGGAGACTAAGGCGAGCACAGATACGCAGTATTTT.

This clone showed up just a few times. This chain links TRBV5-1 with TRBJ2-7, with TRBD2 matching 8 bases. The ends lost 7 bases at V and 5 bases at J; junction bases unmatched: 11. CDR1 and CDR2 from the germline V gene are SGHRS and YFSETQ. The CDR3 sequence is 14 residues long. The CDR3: CASSPGLGLDEQYF. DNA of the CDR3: TGCGCCAGCTCCCCGGGACTAGGACTAGACGAGCAGTACTTC.